The sequence of this TCR beta chain was determined in a study of cytomegalovirus exposure and HLA in healthy donors. General study points: Highest at DRB1 and lowest at HLA-C, TCR association rates differed among HLA loci in a later analysis.

Concerning this clone itself: Its antigen is not identified.

Primers: 60 Vbeta forward and 13 Jbeta reverse. The table came from immunoSEQ multiplex PCR; TCRdb's copy has only in-frame clones and leaves some out. The sample has some 87,000 clones, around 79% seen once. The TCR comes from a woman aged 40 to 50 in good health and CMV-seropositive. The material sequenced was PBMCs.

Written as DNA, the CDR3 is TGCAGCGTACACGGACAGGGCCGCGAGCAGTACTTC. Its protein product is CSVHGQGREQYF. This chain connects TRBV29-1 to TRBJ2-7; 8 nucleotides line up with TRBD1. The CDR3 is 12 amino acids. Looked up from germline, CDR1 is SQVTM and CDR2 is ANQGSEA. J gave up 6 bases and V 6 bases, and 7 bases lay outside the gene matches.